These T cell receptor beta chains were read from a single sample in a study of cytomegalovirus exposure and HLA in healthy donors. The data were produced by immunoSEQ multiplex PCR, yet TCRdb's version contains in-frame clones alone and is incomplete. The sample holds about 56,000 clones, roughly nine tenths seen once. Sequenced material: PBMCs. These receptors originate from a woman under 30 in good health and CMV-seronegative. CDR3s include the opening cysteine and the closing phenylalanine or tryptophan. Each record gives: J gene, D gene, V gene, clone size, CDR3 protein, CDR3 DNA. A D gene is named only where the DNA matches it firmly. Where a row states a size, it is once, few, many or the class of an expanded clone; other rows omit it.

TRBJ2-7 | NA | TRBV4-1 | NA | CASSHQTATEQYF | TGCGCCAGCAGCCACCAGACAGCTACCGAGCAGTACTTC
TRBJ1-1 | NA | TRBV7-9 | medium-sized | CASSLTGHQNTEAFF | TGTGCCAGCAGCTTGACGGGACACCAGAACACTGAAGCTTTCTTT
TRBJ1-1 | TRBD1 | TRBV6-6 | NA | CASSRQGDTEAFF | TGTGCCAGCAGCCGACAGGGGGACACTGAAGCTTTCTTT
TRBJ2-1 | TRBD2 | TRBV2 | NA | CASSGELAGSYNEQFF | TGTGCCAGCAGTGGTGAACTAGCGGGATCCTACAATGAGCAGTTCTTC
TRBJ2-5 | TRBD2 | TRBV9 | NA | CASSAGLAGEETQYF | TGTGCCAGCAGCGCAGGACTAGCGGGAGAGGAGACCCAGTACTTC
TRBJ2-1 | TRBD2 | TRBV11-3 | NA | CASSLEQGGTSGANEQFF | TGTGCCAGCAGCTTAGAGCAGGGTGGGACTAGCGGAGCCAATGAGCAGTTCTTC
TRBJ2-2 | TRBD2 | TRBV7-2 | NA | CASRLGLGGAGELFF | TGTGCCAGCAGGCTAGGACTAGGCGGGGCCGGGGAGCTGTTTTTT
TRBJ2-1 | TRBD2 | TRBV7-6 | once | CASSLDTDRTAGVGNEQFF | TGTGCCAGCAGCTTAGACACGGACCGGACGGCGGGAGTCGGCAATGAGCAGTTCTTC
TRBJ2-7 | TRBD2 | TRBV5-1 | NA | CASSVSGLAGDYEQYF | TGCGCCAGCAGCGTCTCTGGACTAGCGGGAGATTACGAGCAGTACTTC
TRBJ1-1 | TRBD1 | TRBV30 | NA | CAWSAGGLFAFF | TGTGCCTGGAGTGCAGGGGGACTGTTCGCTTTCTTT
TRBJ1-5 | NA | TRBV6-1 | NA | CASHQSNQPQHF | TGTGCCAGCCACCAGAGCAATCAGCCCCAGCATTTT
TRBJ1-5 | NA | TRBV6-1 | NA | CASSGRNNQPQHF | TGTGCCAGCAGTGGGAGAAACAATCAGCCCCAGCATTTT
TRBJ2-2 | NA | TRBV21-1 | NA | CASSKGGTGANTGELFF | TGTGCCAGCAGCAAAGGAGGGACAGGGGCGAACACCGGGGAGCTGTTTTTT
TRBJ2-3 | NA | TRBV4-1 | NA | CASSQDMGGGLTDTQYF | TGCGCCAGCAGCCAAGATATGGGGGGGGGCCTAACAGATACGCAGTATTTT
TRBJ2-7 | NA | TRBV6-1 | NA | CASSELLTGQYF | TGTGCCAGCAGTGAATTGCTAACGGGGCAGTACTTC
TRBJ2-7 | TRBD1 | TRBV5-1 | NA | CASSSQQGGEQYF | TGCGCCAGCAGCTCCCAACAGGGGGGCGAGCAGTACTTC
TRBJ1-1 | TRBD1 | TRBV15 | NA | CATSGTDFLMNTEAFF | TGTGCCACCAGCGGGACAGATTTTCTTATGAACACTGAAGCTTTCTTT
TRBJ2-7 | TRBD2 | TRBV7-2 | NA | CASSRTSGINEQYF | TGTGCCAGCAGCCGGACTAGCGGGATCAACGAGCAGTACTTC
TRBJ1-2 | NA | TRBV27 | NA | CASSLWANYGYTF | TGTGCCAGCAGTTTATGGGCGAACTATGGCTACACCTTC
TRBJ1-4 | NA | TRBV4-2 | NA | CASSQDLVSVTDNEKLFF | TGTGCCAGCAGCCAAGATCTTGTAAGCGTGACGGATAATGAAAAACTGTTTTTT
TRBJ1-2 | NA | TRBV7-9 | NA | CASGGGGHGYTF | TGTGCCAGCGGGGGCGGGGGCCATGGCTACACCTTC
TRBJ2-5 | NA | TRBV11-2 | NA | CASSISERTQYF | TGTGCCAGCAGTATTTCTGAGAGGACCCAGTACTTC
TRBJ1-1 | NA | TRBV6-6 | once | CASRPQGFTEAFF | TGTGCCAGCAGGCCTCAGGGGTTCACTGAAGCTTTCTTT
TRBJ1-2 | NA | TRBV19 | NA | CASSEGVYGYTF | TGTGCCAGTTCTGAGGGGGTCTATGGCTACACCTTC
TRBJ2-1 | TRBD2 | TRBV19 | NA | CASSATSGSSYNEQFF | TGTGCCAGTAGTGCGACTAGCGGGAGCTCCTACAATGAGCAGTTCTTC
TRBJ1-1 | TRBD1 | TRBV30 | NA | CAWSQGGNTEAFF | TGTGCCTGGAGCCAGGGGGGCAACACTGAAGCTTTCTTT
TRBJ2-3 | NA | TRBV7-2 | NA | CASSLSNGDTQYF | TGTGCCAGCAGCCTGAGCAATGGAGATACGCAGTATTTT
TRBJ1-1 | TRBD1 | TRBV13 | NA | CASSLGQGALNTEAFF | TGTGCCAGCAGCTTGGGACAGGGGGCGTTGAACACTGAAGCTTTCTTT
TRBJ2-7 | NA | TRBV5-1 | NA | CASSLASGGALTYEQYF | TGCGCCAGCAGCTTGGCGTCCGGGGGAGCCTTAACCTACGAGCAGTACTTC
TRBJ2-2 | TRBD2 | TRBV19 | NA | CASSGQRGHTGELFF | TGTGCCAGTAGTGGCCAGCGGGGGCACACCGGGGAGCTGTTTTTT
TRBJ2-7 | NA | TRBV23-1 | medium-sized | CASSHANRSEQYF | TGCGCCAGCAGTCACGCCAACCGGAGCGAGCAGTACTTC
TRBJ2-1 | TRBD2 | TRBV5-6 | NA | CASSFSGRWGGEQFF | TGTGCCAGCAGCTTTAGCGGGAGATGGGGCGGTGAGCAGTTCTTC
TRBJ1-2 | TRBD1 | TRBV6-6 | NA | CASSSRQGLDYGYTF | TGTGCCAGCAGTTCCAGACAGGGTCTCGACTATGGCTACACCTTC
TRBJ1-5 | TRBD1 | TRBV29-1 | NA | CSAGTGGNQPQHF | TGCAGCGCGGGGACAGGCGGGAATCAGCCCCAGCATTTT
TRBJ2-1 | NA | TRBV7-2 | NA | CASSPQVGPYNEQFF | TGTGCCAGCAGCCCTCAGGTGGGGCCCTACAATGAGCAGTTCTTC
TRBJ1-2 | TRBD1 | TRBV4-3 | NA | CASSLGQGVVYGYTF | TGCGCCAGCAGCTTAGGACAGGGGGTAGTCTATGGCTACACCTTC
TRBJ1-4 | NA | TRBV13 | NA | CASSSLNSATNEKLFF | TGTGCCAGCAGCTCGTTAAACAGTGCAACTAATGAAAAACTGTTTTTT
TRBJ2-7 | TRBD1 | TRBV6-5 | NA | CASSKDRGNSYEQYF | TGTGCCAGCAGTAAGGACAGGGGGAACTCCTACGAGCAGTACTTC
TRBJ1-5 | NA | TRBV7-8 | NA | CASSSGILNQPQHF | TGTGCCAGCAGCAGCGGGATCCTCAATCAGCCCCAGCATTTT
TRBJ2-5 | NA | TRBV15 | NA | CATSRGGRLRGETQYF | TGTGCCACCAGCAGAGGGGGCCGCTTGCGGGGCGAGACCCAGTACTTC
TRBJ1-6 | NA | TRBV19 | NA | CASSTGRTGSPLHF | TGTGCCAGTAGTACCGGACGGACTGGTTCACCCCTCCACTTT
TRBJ2-6 | NA | TRBV29-1 | NA | CSVLGSGANVLTF | TGCAGCGTCCTAGGCTCTGGGGCCAACGTCCTGACTTTC
TRBJ2-7 | TRBD2 | TRBV7-9 | NA | CASSLVSGGDEQYF | TGTGCCAGCAGCTTAGTTAGCGGGGGTGACGAGCAGTACTTC
TRBJ2-1 | TRBD2 | TRBV7-2 | NA | CASSLALAGGSEQFF | TGTGCCAGCAGCTTAGCCTTAGCGGGAGGTAGTGAGCAGTTCTTC
TRBJ2-5 | TRBD2 | TRBV5-5 | NA | CASSLIAGGGQETQYF | TGTGCCAGCAGCCTTATTGCGGGGGGTGGTCAAGAGACCCAGTACTTC
TRBJ2-7 | NA | TRBV19 | NA | CATRTRPQGGTEEQYF | TGTGCCACCAGAACGCGGCCACAGGGGGGGACGGAAGAGCAGTACTTC
TRBJ2-1 | TRBD2 | TRBV27 | few | CASREIAGPSVRQFF | TGTGCCAGCAGGGAAATAGCGGGACCCTCCGTAAGGCAGTTCTTC
TRBJ1-6 | TRBD1 | TRBV9 | few | CASSDRDRGFYNSPLHF | TGTGCCAGCAGCGACCGGGACAGGGGCTTTTATAATTCACCCCTCCACTTT
TRBJ2-3 | NA | TRBV5-1 | once | CASSSQGADTQYF | TGCGCCAGCAGCTCCCAGGGTGCAGATACGCAGTATTTT
TRBJ2-7 | TRBD1 | TRBV5-8 | NA | CASRSDRASSYEQYF | TGTGCCAGCAGATCGGACAGGGCGAGCTCCTACGAGCAGTACTTC
TRBJ2-7 | TRBD1 | TRBV18 | NA | CASSPPSTGGNEQYF | TGTGCCAGCTCACCACCATCAACAGGGGGCAACGAGCAGTACTTC
TRBJ1-1 | TRBD1 | TRBV27 | NA | CASSLTGALGTEAFF | TGTGCCAGCAGTCTGACAGGGGCTTTGGGCACTGAAGCTTTCTTT
TRBJ2-1 | NA | TRBV27 | few | CASSLFSGDNEQFF | TGTGCCAGCAGTTTGTTCTCAGGGGACAATGAGCAGTTCTTC
TRBJ2-7 | NA | TRBV10-3 | NA | CAISSPTQQGDEQYF | TGTGCCATCAGTTCGCCCACGCAACAGGGAGACGAGCAGTACTTC